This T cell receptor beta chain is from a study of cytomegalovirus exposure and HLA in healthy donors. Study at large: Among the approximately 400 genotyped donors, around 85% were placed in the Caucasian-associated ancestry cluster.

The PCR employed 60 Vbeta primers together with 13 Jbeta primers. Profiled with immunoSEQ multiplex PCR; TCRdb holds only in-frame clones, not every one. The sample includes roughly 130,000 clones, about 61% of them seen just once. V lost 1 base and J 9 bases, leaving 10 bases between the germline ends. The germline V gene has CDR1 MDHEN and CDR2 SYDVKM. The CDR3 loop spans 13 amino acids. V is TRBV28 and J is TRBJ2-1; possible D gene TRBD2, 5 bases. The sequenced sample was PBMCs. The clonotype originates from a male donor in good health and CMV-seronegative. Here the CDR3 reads CASSLSYAGEQFF. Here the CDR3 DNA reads TGTGCCAGCAGTTTATCTTATGCGGGTGAGCAGTTCTTC.